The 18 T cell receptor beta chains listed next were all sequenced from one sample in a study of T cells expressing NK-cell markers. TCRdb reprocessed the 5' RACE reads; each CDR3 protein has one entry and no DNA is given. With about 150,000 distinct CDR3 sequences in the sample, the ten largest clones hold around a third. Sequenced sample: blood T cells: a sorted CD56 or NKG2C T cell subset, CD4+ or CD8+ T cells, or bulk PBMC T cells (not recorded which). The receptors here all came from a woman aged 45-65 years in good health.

The CDR3 loop reads CASSLLGNEQYF. The rearrangement uses TRBV27 and TRBJ2-7. Germline CDR1 is MNHEY and CDR2 is SMNVEV (reference sequence). The CDR3 has 12 residues.

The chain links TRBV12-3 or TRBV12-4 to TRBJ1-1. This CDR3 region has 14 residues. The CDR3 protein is CASSLGTFGTEAFF.

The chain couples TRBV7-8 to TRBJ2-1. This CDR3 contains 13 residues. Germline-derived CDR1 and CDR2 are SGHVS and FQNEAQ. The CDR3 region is CASSLRLASEQFF. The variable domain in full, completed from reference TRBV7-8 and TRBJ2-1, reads GAGVSQSPRYKVAKRGQDVALRCDPISGHVSLFWYQQALGQGPEFLTYFQNEAQLDKSGLPSDRFFAERPEGSVSTLKIQRTQQEDSAVYLCASSLRLASEQFFGPGTRLTVL.

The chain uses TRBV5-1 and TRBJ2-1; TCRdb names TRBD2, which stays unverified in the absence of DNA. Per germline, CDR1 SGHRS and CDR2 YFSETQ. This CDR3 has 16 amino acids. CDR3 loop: CASSPGTSGSYNEQFF.

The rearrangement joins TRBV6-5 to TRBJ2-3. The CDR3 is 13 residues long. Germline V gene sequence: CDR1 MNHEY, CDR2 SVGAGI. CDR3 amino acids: CASNRLAADTQYF.

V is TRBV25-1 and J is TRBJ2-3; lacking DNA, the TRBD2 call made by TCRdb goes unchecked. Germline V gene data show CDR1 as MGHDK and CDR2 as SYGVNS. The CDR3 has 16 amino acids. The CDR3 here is CASSEYRRYGRDTQYF.

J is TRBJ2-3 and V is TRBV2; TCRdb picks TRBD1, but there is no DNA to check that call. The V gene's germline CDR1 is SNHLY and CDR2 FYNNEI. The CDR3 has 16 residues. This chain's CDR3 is CASSEWGGTNTDTQYF.

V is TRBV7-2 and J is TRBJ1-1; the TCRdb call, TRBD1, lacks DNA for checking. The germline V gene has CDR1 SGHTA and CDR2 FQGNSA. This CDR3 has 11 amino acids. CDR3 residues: CASSLLGTAFF. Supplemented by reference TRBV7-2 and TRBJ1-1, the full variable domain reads GAGVSQSPSNKVTEKGKDVELRCDPISGHTALYWYRQSLGQGLEFLIYFQGNSAPDKSGLPSDRFSAERTGGSVSTLTIQRTQQEDSAVYLCASSLLGTAFFGQGTRLTVV.

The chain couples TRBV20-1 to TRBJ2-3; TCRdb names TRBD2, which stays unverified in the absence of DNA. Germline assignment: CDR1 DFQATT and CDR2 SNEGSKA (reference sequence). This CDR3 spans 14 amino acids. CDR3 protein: CSAQVGALTDTQYF.

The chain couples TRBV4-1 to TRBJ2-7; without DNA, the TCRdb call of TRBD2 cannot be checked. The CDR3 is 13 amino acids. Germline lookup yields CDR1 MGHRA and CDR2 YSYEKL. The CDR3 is CASSQSGSYEQYF.

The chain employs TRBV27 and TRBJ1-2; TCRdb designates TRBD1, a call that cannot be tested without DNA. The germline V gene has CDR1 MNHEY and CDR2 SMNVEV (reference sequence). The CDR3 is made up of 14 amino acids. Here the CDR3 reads CASSLGGLDYGYTF.

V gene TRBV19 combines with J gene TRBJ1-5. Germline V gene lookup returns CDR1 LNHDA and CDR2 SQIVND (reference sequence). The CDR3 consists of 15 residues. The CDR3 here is CASSMRAPGDQPQHF.

The CDR3 is CASGTRGSGANVLTF. The chain recombines TRBV5-1 with TRBJ2-6; TCRdb's D gene call, TRBD2, goes unchecked for lack of DNA. The CDR3 sequence is 15 residues long. The germline V gene has CDR1 SGHRS and CDR2 YFSETQ.

The CDR3 sequence is CASSKTARGRDTDTQYF. V usage is TRBV21-1 and J usage is TRBJ2-3; no DNA is available, so the TRBD2 call from TCRdb remains unchecked. TRBV21-1 constitutes a pseudogene. The CDR3 extends over 17 amino acids.

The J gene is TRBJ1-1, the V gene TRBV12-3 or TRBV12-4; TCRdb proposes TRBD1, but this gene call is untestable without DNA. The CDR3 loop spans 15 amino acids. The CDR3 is CASNSGGLLNTEAFF.

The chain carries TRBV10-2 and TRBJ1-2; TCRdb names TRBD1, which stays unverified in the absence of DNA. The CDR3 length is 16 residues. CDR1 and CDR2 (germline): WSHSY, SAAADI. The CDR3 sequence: CASSELDRGWNYGYTF.

CDR3 in amino acids: CASSGLLNVYDNEQFF. The chain employs TRBV6-1 and TRBJ2-1; no DNA is available, so the TRBD2 call from TCRdb remains unchecked. Germline V gene lookup returns CDR1 MNHNS and CDR2 SASEGT. The CDR3 contains 16 residues.

CDR3 in amino acids: CSARASEWREGLSESTDTQYF. This chain uses TRBV20-1 with TRBJ2-3; TCRdb's D gene call, TRBD2, goes unchecked for lack of DNA. This CDR3 is built from 21 residues. The V gene's germline CDR1 is DFQATT and CDR2 SNEGSKA (reference sequence).